Below, 3 T cell receptor beta chains from the same sample are listed, as sequenced in a study of cytomegalovirus exposure and HLA in healthy donors. Primers for the PCR totalled 60 Vbeta and 13 Jbeta. Here immunoSEQ multiplex PCR was the method, and the copy in TCRdb shows in-frame clones only, minus some. The repertoire holds 100,000 to 150,000 clones, around 73% seen once, with around 1.6% in the top ten. The sample was PBMCs. These TCRs come from a female donor in good health and CMV-seronegative.

This clone was found a few times. The chain links TRBV27 to TRBJ2-1, with 11 positions matching TRBD2. Germline CDR1 is MNHEY and CDR2 is SMNVEV (reference sequence). This CDR3 is built from 16 residues. The V gene end was trimmed by 2 bases and the J gene end by 6 bases; junction bases not matched to a gene: 6. Here the CDR3 DNA reads TGTGCCAGCAGTTTAGGGGGTAGCGGGAGGGCCAATGAGCAGTTCTTC. As protein: CASSLGGSGRANEQFF.

The chain is built from TRBV4-3 and TRBJ1-2; a weak D match, TRBD1 (5 bases). Per germline, CDR1 LGHNA and CDR2 YSLEER. With 0 bases removed from V and 6 bases from J, the gap between germline ends came to 14 bases. This CDR3 contains 15 residues. In nucleotides, the CDR3 is TGCGCCAGCAGCCAAGAGGTCTGGAGGGGCGATGGCTACACCTTC. Residues: CASSQEVWRGDGYTF.

The rearrangement links TRBV6-6 to TRBJ2-7; TRBD1 matches at 8 bases. Germline CDR1 MNHNY, CDR2 SVGAGI (reference sequence). The V gene end was trimmed by 0 bases and the J gene end by 5 bases; junction bases not matched to a gene: 9. The CDR3 sequence is 16 residues long. The CDR3: CASSYSGQVIPDEQYF. CDR3 DNA: TGTGCCAGCAGTTACTCGGGACAGGTCATTCCGGACGAGCAGTACTTC.